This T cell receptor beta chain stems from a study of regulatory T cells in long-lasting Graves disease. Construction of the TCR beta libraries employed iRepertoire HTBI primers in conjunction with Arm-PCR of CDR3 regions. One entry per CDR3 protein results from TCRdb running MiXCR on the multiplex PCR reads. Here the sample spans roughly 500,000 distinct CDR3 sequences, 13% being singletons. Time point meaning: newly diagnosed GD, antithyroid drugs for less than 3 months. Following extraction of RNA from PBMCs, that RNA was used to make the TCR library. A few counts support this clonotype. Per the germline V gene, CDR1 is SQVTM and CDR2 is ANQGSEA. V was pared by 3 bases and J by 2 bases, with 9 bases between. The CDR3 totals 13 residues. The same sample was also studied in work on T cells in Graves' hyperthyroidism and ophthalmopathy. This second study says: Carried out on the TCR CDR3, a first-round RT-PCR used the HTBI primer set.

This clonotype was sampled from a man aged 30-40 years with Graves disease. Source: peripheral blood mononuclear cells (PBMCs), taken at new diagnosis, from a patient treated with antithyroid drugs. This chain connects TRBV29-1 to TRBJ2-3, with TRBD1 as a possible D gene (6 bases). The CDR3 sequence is CSVDGGHTDTQYF. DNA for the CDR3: TGCAGCGTTGATGGGGGACACACAGATACGCAGTATTTT.